A single sample is the source of the 24 T cell receptor beta chains below, sequenced in a study of T cells in Graves' hyperthyroidism and ophthalmopathy. From RNA transcripts, TCR beta CDR3 regions were amplified. During a first-round RT-PCR of the TCR CDR3, the HTBI primer set was used. TCRdb ran MiXCR on the multiplex PCR reads and lists one entry per CDR3 protein. The sample includes fewer than 110,000 distinct CDR3 sequences, 40% to 50% of them seen just once. The sample consisted of blood. Receptor source: a middle-aged man with Graves' hyperthyroidism.

This clonotype came up many times. The V gene is TRBV7-9, the J gene TRBJ2-7; D is uncertain. Germline CDR1 is SEHNR and CDR2 is FQNEAQ (reference sequence). The CDR3 has 14 residues. V was pared by 1 base and J by 7 bases, with 14 bases between. DNA of the CDR3: TGTGCCAGCAGCTTAGGGGTTCGAGGCGGTGAGCAGTACTTC. Its translation: CASSLGVRGGEQYF.

In this sample, this clonotype turned up many times. This chain connects TRBV7-9 to TRBJ1-4, with 8 bases matching TRBD1. Losses at the gene ends were 5 bases for V and 6 bases for J; bases not matched to a gene: 5. This CDR3 region has 14 residues. CDR1 and CDR2 (germline): SEHNR, FQNEAQ (reference sequence). The CDR3 loop is CASSPTGDYEKLFF. DNA for the CDR3: TGTGCCAGCAGCCCGACAGGGGACTATGAAAAACTGTTTTTT. Full variable domain (remainder filled in from reference TRBV7-9 and TRBJ1-4): DTGVSQNPRHKITKRGQNVTFRCDPISEHNRLYWYRQTLGQGPEFLTYFQNEAQLEKSRLLSDRFSAERPKGSFSTLEIQRTEQGDSAMYLCASSPTGDYEKLFFGSGTQLSVL.

The table lists this clonotype with a few counts. The chain links TRBV5-1 to TRBJ2-4, with TRBD2 identical over 9 bases. With 2 bases clipped from V and 0 bases from J, the junction kept 3 bases outside the gene matches. CDR3 size: 16 residues. In germline, CDR1 is SGHRS, CDR2 YFSETQ. The CDR3 DNA reads TGCGCCAGCAGCTTCCTTAGCGGGAGAGCCAAAAACATTCAGTACTTC. Protein product: CASSFLSGRAKNIQYF.

This clonotype was observed at least ten times. V and J are TRBV20-1 and TRBJ2-2; D ambiguous. This CDR3 contains 12 residues. V was cut by 6 bases and J by 6 bases, with 11 bases left in between. Looked up from germline, CDR1 is DFQATT and CDR2 is SNEGSKA (reference sequence). CDR3: CSAKGGPGELFF. The CDR3 DNA sequence: TGCAGTGCGAAGGGCGGTCCCGGGGAGCTGTTTTTT.

Notes on this clonotype: Germline and junction disagree at one end, which may indicate a read error. The chain has TRBV7-6 and TRBJ2-2, with 10 bases lining up with TRBD2. Per the germline V gene, CDR1 is SGHVS and CDR2 is FNYEAQ. The CDR3 is 11 amino acids. CDR3 nucleotide sequence: TGTGCCAGCAAATTGAGCGGGGGGGCATCTTTT. This codes for CASKLSGGASF.

This clonotype was counted ten times or more. The CDR3 sequence is CASSRSSGEETQYF. Written as DNA, the CDR3 is TGCGCCAGCAGCAGAAGTAGCGGGGAAGAGACCCAGTACTTC. The chain couples TRBV10-2 to TRBJ2-5; 8 bases align to TRBD2. CDR1 and CDR2 from the germline V gene are WSHSY and SAAADI. This CDR3 has 14 residues. V dropped 6 bases and J dropped 3; count of bases not matched to a gene: 6.

This clonotype has just one count. The chain links TRBV10-2 to TRBJ2-7, with D tentatively TRBD1 (6 bases). Germline V gene data show CDR1 as WSHSY and CDR2 as SAAADI. V lost 2 bases, J lost 2 bases, and 22 bases lay in between. The length of the CDR3 is 18 residues. As DNA, the CDR3 is TGCGCCAGCAGTGAGCCTAGCTTGGACAGTCGGAGTCCCTACGAGCAGTACTTC. It yields the protein CASSEPSLDSRSPYEQYF.

This clonotype showed up many times. This sequence joins TRBV7-9 and TRBJ2-3; the D is unclear. The V gene lost 5 bases and the J gene lost 3 bases, with 15 bases spanning the gap. CDR3 length equals 15 residues. Germline loops: CDR1 SEHNR, CDR2 FQNEAQ (reference sequence). The CDR3 bases are TGTGCCAGCAGCCCTATACGTGGCTCGACAGATACGCAGTATTTT. Residues: CASSPIRGSTDTQYF.

This clonotype was seen at least ten times. The chain couples TRBV2 to TRBJ1-2, with D hard to call. Trimming pared 1 base from V and 7 bases from J, leaving 16 bases between. CDR1 and CDR2 (germline): SNHLY, FYNNEI. The CDR3 spans 15 residues. DNA for the CDR3: TGTGCCAGCAGTGAAGGCCCACCCAAGCGGGGTGGCTACACCTTC. Translating gives CASSEGPPKRGGYTF. Filled out from reference TRBV2 and TRBJ1-2, the complete variable domain reads EPEVTQTPSHQVTQMGQEVILRCVPISNHLYFYWYRQILGQKVEFLVSFYNNEISEKSEIFDDQFSVERPDGSNFTLKIRSTKLEDSAMYFCASSEGPPKRGGYTFGSGTRLTVV.

The chain is built from TRBV6-2 or TRBV6-3 and TRBJ1-1; D is perhaps TRBD1 (6 bases). V lost 2 bases and J 1 base, leaving 14 bases between the germline ends. This CDR3 comprises 16 residues. CDR1 is MNHEY, CDR2 SVGEGT, per germline. The CDR3 nucleotides are TGTGCCAGCAGTTACGATGGGGGGGCGCCGAACACTGAAGCTTTCTTT. It codes for CASSYDGGAPNTEAFF.

The genes are TRBV4-3 and TRBJ2-5; D remains ambiguous. Trimming removed 0 bases at V and 9 bases at J, with 2 bases between. The CDR3 length is 10 residues. CDR1 is LGHNA and CDR2 is YSLEER in the germline V gene. The CDR3 sequence is CASSQDAQYF. The CDR3 DNA sequence: TGCGCCAGCAGCCAAGATGCCCAGTACTTC.

The chain couples TRBV20-1 to TRBJ1-4; D uncertain. Germline CDR1 reads DFQATT; CDR2 reads SNEGSKA (reference sequence). The V gene lost 1 base and the J gene lost 7 bases, with 16 bases spanning the gap. The CDR3 consists of 15 residues. For the CDR3, the DNA is TGCAGTGCTAGAGGACGACTAGCGGGAATTGAAAAACTGTTTTTT. Translation: CSARGRLAGIEKLFF.

This rearrangement joins TRBV2 to TRBJ1-2; D is perhaps TRBD1 (6 bases). V was shortened by 9 bases and J by 4 bases, with 18 bases between the two germline ends. The germline CDR1 and CDR2 sequences are SNHLY and FYNNEI. The CDR3 runs to 14 residues. The chain's CDR3 is CARDERGNLYGYTF. CDR3 nucleotides: TGTGCCAGAGACGAGAGGGGGAATCTCTATGGCTACACCTTC.

Points on this clonotype: Without the conserved terminal phenylalanine or tryptophan, this CDR3 likely stems from a read error. The DNA is left out, because the CDR3 cannot be placed on it with certainty; the CDR3 is given as TCRdb lists it. The chain recombines TRBV24-1 with TRBJ2-1; whether TRBD1, the table's D call, matches the DNA was not checked. From its first to its last residue, the CDR3 has 15 amino acids. Germline V CDR1 and CDR2: KGHDR, SFDVKD. CDR3 in amino acids: CATTPGTGGNNEQFS.

This chain connects TRBV5-4 to TRBJ2-7, with 7 bases matching TRBD1. Per germline, CDR1 SGHNT and CDR2 YYREEE (reference sequence). This CDR3 spans 15 amino acids. With V trimmed by 2 bases and J by 2 bases, 7 bases remained unmatched. CDR3 DNA: TGTGCCAGCAGCTTCCCTGGGACAGAAGCCTACGAGCAGTACTTC. It specifies CASSFPGTEAYEQYF.

The gene calls are TRBV15 and TRBJ2-7, with TRBD1 matching 10 bases. V gave up 5 bases and J gave up 5 bases; unmatched junction bases: 3. This CDR3 region has 13 residues. The germline gives CDR1 LNHNV, CDR2 YYDKDF (reference sequence). The CDR3 region has the DNA TGTGCCACCAGCGGGACAGGGGTCCACGAGCAGTACTTC. Protein product: CATSGTGVHEQYF.

In its sample, this clonotype was seen many times. This chain connects TRBV7-2 to TRBJ2-1; D remains ambiguous. With 1 base removed from V and 6 bases from J, the gap between germline ends came to 7 bases. The CDR3 runs 13 residues. In germline, CDR1 is SGHTA, CDR2 FQGNSA. The CDR3 is CASSLGLANEQFF. Here the CDR3 DNA reads TGTGCCAGCAGCTTAGGGCTTGCCAATGAGCAGTTCTTC.

In nucleotides, the CDR3 is TGTGCCAGCAGCTTAGGGGGGGTTGGCTACACCTTC. Amino acids: CASSLGGVGYTF. This chain links TRBV7-2 with TRBJ1-2; perhaps TRBD1 as D (5 bases). The ends were cut back, 1 base at V and 7 bases at J, with 7 bases in the middle. This CDR3 has 12 amino acids. In germline, CDR1 is SGHTA, CDR2 FQGNSA. Full variable domain (rest looked up from reference TRBV7-2 and TRBJ1-2): GAGVSQSPSNKVTEKGKDVELRCDPISGHTALYWYRQSLGQGLEFLIYFQGNSAPDKSGLPSDRFSAERTGGSVSTLTIQRTQQEDSAVYLCASSLGGVGYTFGSGTRLTVV.

The chain couples TRBV13 to TRBJ2-7, with 7 bases lining up with TRBD1. This CDR3 is 16 amino acids long. CDR1 PRHDT and CDR2 FYEKMQ come from the germline V gene (reference sequence). Trimming took 7 bases from V and 2 from J; bases not matched to a gene: 14. This CDR3 is CASKLRGWTGAYEQYF. The CDR3 nucleotides read TGTGCCAGCAAGCTTAGGGGATGGACAGGTGCCTACGAGCAGTACTTC.

This clonotype was observed once. Given the absence of the conserved phenylalanine or tryptophan at the CDR3 end, a read error is likely. J is TRBJ2-3 and V is TRBV11-2; TRBD2 agrees at 16 bases. CDR3 length: 16 residues. Germline CDR1 is SGHAT and CDR2 is FQNNGV. This chain's CDR3 is CASSRGLAGGSDTQYL. CDR3 in DNA: TGCGCCAGCAGCCGGGGACTAGCGGGAGGGTCAGATACGCAGTATCTT.

V and J are TRBV20-1 and TRBJ2-1; 10 positions agree with TRBD2. From germline, CDR1 is DFQATT and CDR2 SNEGSKA (reference sequence). J was trimmed by 4 bases and V by 3 bases; bases with no gene match: 3. CDR3 length equals 14 residues. The CDR3 DNA reads TGCAGTGCTAGTCTTAGCGGGAGGTACAATGAGCAGTTCTTC. Residues: CSASLSGRYNEQFF.

This chain connects TRBV10-2 to TRBJ2-7; 12 bases are shared with TRBD2. In germline, CDR1 is WSHSY, CDR2 SAAADI. The CDR3 runs 17 residues. J gave up 0 bases and V 5 bases, and 8 bases lay outside the gene matches. The CDR3 here is CASSFGTSGWNSYEQYF. In nucleotides, the CDR3 is TGCGCCAGCAGTTTTGGGACTAGCGGGTGGAACTCCTACGAGCAGTACTTC.

In regard to this clonotype: A much larger clone lies one base from this, so it may be a read error. This CDR3 is missing its conserved last phenylalanine or tryptophan, likely due to a read error. The rearrangement links TRBV9 to TRBJ1-5, with D uncertain. CDR1 is SGDLS, CDR2 YYNGEE, per germline. V was trimmed by 7 bases and J by 7 bases, leaving 9 bases between them. This CDR3 contains 11 residues. Here the CDR3 reads CASGRMQPQHS. CDR3 in DNA: TGTGCCAGCGGAAGGATGCAGCCCCAGCATTCT.

There are many counts of this clonotype. V usage is TRBV6-2 or TRBV6-3 and J usage is TRBJ2-7; D is perhaps TRBD1 (6 bases). V was clipped by 1 base and J by 6 bases, with 10 bases between them. The CDR3 has 13 residues. Germline CDR1 is MNHEY and CDR2 is SVGEGT. In nucleotides, the CDR3 is TGTGCCAGCAGTTACTGGGACACCAGCGAGCAGTACTTC. This codes for CASSYWDTSEQYF.